The rows below give T cell receptor beta chains drawn from one sample of a study of CD8+CD57+ T cells in acquired aplastic anemia. MiXCR, run by TCRdb on the reads, gives a single entry per CDR3 protein. The sample comprises some 190,000 distinct CDR3 sequences, around 45% of which are singletons, and under 3.5% rests with the top ten. Specimen: sorted CD4+, CD8+, or CD8+CD57+ T cells (not recorded which) from PBMCs. The source is a human donor in good health. Both conserved end residues are part of each CDR3. D genes are given only for firm matches. Clone size is shown for a subset of rows, as once, few, many or a class of expanded clone.

- | TRBJ2-1 | TRBV24-1 | TRBD2 | TGTGCCACCGGAAGGCCTAGCGGGAACTACAATGAGCAGTTCTTC | CATGRPSGNYNEQFF
- | TRBJ1-1 | TRBV10-3 | - | TGTGCCATCACCTCGAGGATAGGGTCCTGGACTGAAGCTTTCTTT | CAITSRIGSWTEAFF
- | TRBJ1-1 | TRBV10-3 | - | TGTGCCATCAGTGCTAGGGGGTCTGACACTGAAGCTTTCTTT | CAISARGSDTEAFF
many | TRBJ2-7 | TRBV4-1 | TRBD2 | TGCGCCAGCAGCCAAGACAGGTCGGCTAGCGGGAGGGCCGGGGACTACGAGCAGTACTTC | CASSQDRSASGRAGDYEQYF
- | TRBJ2-7 | TRBV7-8 | TRBD2 | TGTGCCAGCAGCTTTCCATTGACTAGCGGCTCCTACGAGCAGTACTTC | CASSFPLTSGSYEQYF
- | TRBJ2-5 | TRBV7-3 | - | TGTGCCAGCAGCTCTACGAGGAGCAAAGAGACCCAGTACTTC | CASSSTRSKETQYF
many | TRBJ2-2 | TRBV12-3/TRBV12-4 | - | TGTGCCAGCAGTTTCACGGGGAGCACCGGGGAGCTGTTTTTT | CASSFTGSTGELFF
- | TRBJ1-2 | TRBV2 | - | TGTGCCAGCAGTGAAGCGACCCAGCCGCTAGACTACACCTTC | CASSEATQPLDYTF
- | TRBJ1-2 | TRBV4-1 | - | TGCGCCAGCAGCCAGGATCCCGGGATTATAAACTATGGCTACACCTTC | CASSQDPGIINYGYTF
few | TRBJ2-7 | TRBV24-1 | TRBD1 | TGTGCCACCAGTGATACAGGGGGCCGGAGCTCCTACGAGCAGTACTTC | CATSDTGGRSSYEQYF
- | TRBJ2-7 | TRBV2 | - | TGTGCCGGTACAGACGTAGCGGCAGGGGGTCTAAACGAGCAGTACTTC | CAGTDVAAGGLNEQYF
few | TRBJ2-2 | TRBV10-3 | TRBD2 | TGTGCCATCAGCTTGACTAGCGGGAGTACCGGGGAGCTGTTTTTT | CAISLTSGSTGELFF
- | TRBJ2-1 | TRBV19 | TRBD2 | TGTGCCAGCAGCTTGCGGGGGACTAGCGGCAATGAGCAGTTCTTC | CASSLRGTSGNEQFF
- | TRBJ2-5 | TRBV30 | TRBD1 | TGTGCCTGGAGTCCAGACAGGGGGTACCAAGAGACCCAGTACTTC | CAWSPDRGYQETQYF
many | TRBJ1-6 | TRBV12-3/TRBV12-4 | - | TGTGCCAGCAGTTCCGACAGGAATTCACCCCTCCACTTT | CASSSDRNSPLHF
once | TRBJ2-2 | TRBV10-1 | TRBD1 | TGCGCCAGTGCCGGGACAGAGAACACCGGGGAGCTGTTTTTT | CASAGTENTGELFF
- | TRBJ2-5 | TRBV18 | TRBD2 | TGTGCCAGCTCACCTTCTACTAGCGCTCCAGCGGCCCAGTACTTC | CASSPSTSAPAAQYF
- | TRBJ2-1 | TRBV19 | TRBD1 | TGTGCCAGTACCCAAAGGACAGGCCAACCCTACAATGAGCAGTTCTTC | CASTQRTGQPYNEQFF
many | TRBJ2-3 | TRBV12-3/TRBV12-4 | - | TGTGCCAGCAGACAGGGTTGGACAGATACGCAGTATTTT | CASRQGWTDTQYF
many | TRBJ2-1 | TRBV19 | TRBD2 | TGTGCCAGTAGTAACATAGCGGGTTTCTACAATGAGCAGTTCTTC | CASSNIAGFYNEQFF
- | TRBJ2-7 | TRBV7-8 | - | TGTGCCAGCAGCTTAGAGAGAACTCGCGGGCAGTACTTC | CASSLERTRGQYF
- | TRBJ2-7 | TRBV24-1 | - | TGTGCCACCAGTGATCGGACCCGTTACGAGCAGTACTTC | CATSDRTRYEQYF
many | TRBJ2-7 | TRBV7-9 | TRBD2 | TGTGCCAGCAGCTCAACTCGCGGGAGTATCTACGAGCAGTACTTC | CASSSTRGSIYEQYF
- | TRBJ1-5 | TRBV10-1 | TRBD1 | TGCGCCAGCAAATACGGGACAGACAATCAGCCCCAGCATTTT | CASKYGTDNQPQHF
many | TRBJ1-1 | TRBV20-1 | - | TGCAGTGCTCACCTCCCAGTGAACACTGAAGCTTTCTTT | CSAHLPVNTEAFF
many | TRBJ2-6 | TRBV19 | - | TGTGCCAGTAGTAATCGGACCTTCCACTCTGGGGCCAACGTCCTGACTTTC | CASSNRTFHSGANVLTF
- | TRBJ1-6 | TRBV7-3 | - | TGTGCCAGCAGCCAAGCTAGCCGGTCACCCCTCCACTTT | CASSQASRSPLHF
many | TRBJ2-5 | TRBV7-3 | - | TGTGCCAGCAGCGCACGCCCTGGGCCACAAGAGACCCAGTACTTC | CASSARPGPQETQYF
many | TRBJ2-2 | TRBV19 | TRBD1 | TGTGCCAGTAGTATTGGGACAGGGAACACCGGGGAGCTGTTTTTT | CASSIGTGNTGELFF
- | TRBJ2-1 | TRBV25-1 | TRBD2 | TGTGCCAGCAGTGAATCATACCGGGGACTAGCGGGGTACAATGAGCAGTTCTTC | CASSESYRGLAGYNEQFF
many | TRBJ2-7 | TRBV12-3/TRBV12-4 | - | TGTGCCAGCAGTTTAGGGCGGCAGGGCGCCTACGAGCAGTACTTC | CASSLGRQGAYEQYF
- | TRBJ2-7 | TRBV5-4 | - | TGTGCCAGCACCGCGGATGGGGTCACCGTAGGCGAGCAGTACTTC | CASTADGVTVGEQYF
- | TRBJ1-2 | TRBV7-8 | - | TGTGCCAGCAGTTTTAGTCGGGCCTATGGCTACACCTTC | CASSFSRAYGYTF